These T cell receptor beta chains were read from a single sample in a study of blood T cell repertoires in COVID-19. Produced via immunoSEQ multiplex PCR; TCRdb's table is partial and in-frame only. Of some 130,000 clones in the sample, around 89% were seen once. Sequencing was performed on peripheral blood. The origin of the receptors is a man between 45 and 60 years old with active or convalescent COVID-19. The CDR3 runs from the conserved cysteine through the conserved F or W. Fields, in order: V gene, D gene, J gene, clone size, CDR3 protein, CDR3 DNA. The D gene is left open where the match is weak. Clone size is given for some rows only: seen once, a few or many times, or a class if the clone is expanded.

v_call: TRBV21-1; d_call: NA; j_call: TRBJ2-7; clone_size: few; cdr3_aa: CASSIVEWVYEQYF; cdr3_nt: TGTGCCAGCAGCATAGTGGAGTGGGTTTACGAGCAGTACTTC
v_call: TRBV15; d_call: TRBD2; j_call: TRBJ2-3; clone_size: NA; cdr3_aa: CATSRGQGLGTDTQYF; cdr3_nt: TGTGCCACCAGCAGAGGGCAGGGACTAGGCACAGATACGCAGTATTTT
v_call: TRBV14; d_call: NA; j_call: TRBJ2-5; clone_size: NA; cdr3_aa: CASSQERRETQYF; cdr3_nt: TGTGCCAGCAGCCAAGAGAGGCGAGAGACCCAGTACTTC
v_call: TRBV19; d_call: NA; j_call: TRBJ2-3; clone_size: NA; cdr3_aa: CASSIGLRDTQYF; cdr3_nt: TGTGCCAGTAGTATAGGTCTTCGAGATACGCAGTATTTT
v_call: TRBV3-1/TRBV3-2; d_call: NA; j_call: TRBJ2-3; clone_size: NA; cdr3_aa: CASSPPGLHTDTQYF; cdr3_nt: TGTGCCAGCAGCCCACCGGGACTCCACACAGATACGCAGTATTTT
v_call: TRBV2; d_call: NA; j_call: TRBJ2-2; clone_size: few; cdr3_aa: CASSEGSANTGELFF; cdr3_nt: TGTGCCAGCAGTGAAGGCAGCGCGAACACCGGGGAGCTGTTTTTT
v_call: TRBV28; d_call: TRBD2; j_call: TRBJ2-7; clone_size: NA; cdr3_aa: CASSLAGGPLFSYEQYF; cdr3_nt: TGTGCCAGCAGTTTAGCGGGAGGGCCCCTTTTTAGCTACGAGCAGTACTTC
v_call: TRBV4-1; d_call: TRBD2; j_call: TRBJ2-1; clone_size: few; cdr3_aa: CASSQVTSGRAPQLNEQFF; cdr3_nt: TGCGCCAGCAGCCAAGTAACTAGCGGGAGGGCCCCTCAATTAAATGAGCAGTTCTTC
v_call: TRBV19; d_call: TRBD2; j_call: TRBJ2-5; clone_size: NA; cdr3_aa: CASSIGASGKETQYF; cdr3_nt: TGTGCCAGTAGTATTGGTGCTAGCGGGAAGGAGACCCAGTACTTC
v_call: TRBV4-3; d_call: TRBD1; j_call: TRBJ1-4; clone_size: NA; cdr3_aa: CASSQDKGTGFEKLFF; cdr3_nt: TGCGCCAGCAGCCAAGATAAGGGGACAGGGTTTGAAAAACTGTTTTTT
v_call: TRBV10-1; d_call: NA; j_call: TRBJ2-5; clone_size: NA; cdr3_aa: CASSVRQQETQYF; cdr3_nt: TGCGCCAGCAGTGTCAGACAACAAGAGACCCAGTACTTC
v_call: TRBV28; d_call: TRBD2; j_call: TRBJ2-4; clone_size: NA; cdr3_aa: CASSPNPWTSEELISKNIQYF; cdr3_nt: TGTGCCAGCAGTCCCAACCCATGGACTAGCGAGGAGCTCATCTCCAAAAACATTCAGTACTTC
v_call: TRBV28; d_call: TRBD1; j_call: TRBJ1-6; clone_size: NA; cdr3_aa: CASSLPGQYNSPLHF; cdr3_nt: TGTGCCAGCAGCCTCCCGGGACAGTATAATTCACCCCTCCACTTT
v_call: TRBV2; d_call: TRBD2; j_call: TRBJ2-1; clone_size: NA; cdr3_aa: CASRAYSGADNEQFF; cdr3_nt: TGTGCCAGCAGGGCCTATAGCGGGGCAGACAATGAGCAGTTCTTC
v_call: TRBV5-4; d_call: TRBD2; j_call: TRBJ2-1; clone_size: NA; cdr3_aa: CASSLVGSLAGDNEQFF; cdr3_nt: TGTGCCAGCAGCTTGGTTGGGTCACTAGCGGGGGACAATGAGCAGTTCTTC
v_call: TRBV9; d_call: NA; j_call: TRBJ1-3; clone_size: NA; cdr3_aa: CASSVGLPSSGNTIYF; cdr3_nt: TGTGCCAGCAGCGTAGGTCTCCCTAGCTCTGGAAACACCATATATTTT
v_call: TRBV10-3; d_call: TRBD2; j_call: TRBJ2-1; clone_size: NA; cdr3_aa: CATKGLHNEQFF; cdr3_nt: TGTGCCACCAAGGGACTACACAATGAGCAGTTCTTC